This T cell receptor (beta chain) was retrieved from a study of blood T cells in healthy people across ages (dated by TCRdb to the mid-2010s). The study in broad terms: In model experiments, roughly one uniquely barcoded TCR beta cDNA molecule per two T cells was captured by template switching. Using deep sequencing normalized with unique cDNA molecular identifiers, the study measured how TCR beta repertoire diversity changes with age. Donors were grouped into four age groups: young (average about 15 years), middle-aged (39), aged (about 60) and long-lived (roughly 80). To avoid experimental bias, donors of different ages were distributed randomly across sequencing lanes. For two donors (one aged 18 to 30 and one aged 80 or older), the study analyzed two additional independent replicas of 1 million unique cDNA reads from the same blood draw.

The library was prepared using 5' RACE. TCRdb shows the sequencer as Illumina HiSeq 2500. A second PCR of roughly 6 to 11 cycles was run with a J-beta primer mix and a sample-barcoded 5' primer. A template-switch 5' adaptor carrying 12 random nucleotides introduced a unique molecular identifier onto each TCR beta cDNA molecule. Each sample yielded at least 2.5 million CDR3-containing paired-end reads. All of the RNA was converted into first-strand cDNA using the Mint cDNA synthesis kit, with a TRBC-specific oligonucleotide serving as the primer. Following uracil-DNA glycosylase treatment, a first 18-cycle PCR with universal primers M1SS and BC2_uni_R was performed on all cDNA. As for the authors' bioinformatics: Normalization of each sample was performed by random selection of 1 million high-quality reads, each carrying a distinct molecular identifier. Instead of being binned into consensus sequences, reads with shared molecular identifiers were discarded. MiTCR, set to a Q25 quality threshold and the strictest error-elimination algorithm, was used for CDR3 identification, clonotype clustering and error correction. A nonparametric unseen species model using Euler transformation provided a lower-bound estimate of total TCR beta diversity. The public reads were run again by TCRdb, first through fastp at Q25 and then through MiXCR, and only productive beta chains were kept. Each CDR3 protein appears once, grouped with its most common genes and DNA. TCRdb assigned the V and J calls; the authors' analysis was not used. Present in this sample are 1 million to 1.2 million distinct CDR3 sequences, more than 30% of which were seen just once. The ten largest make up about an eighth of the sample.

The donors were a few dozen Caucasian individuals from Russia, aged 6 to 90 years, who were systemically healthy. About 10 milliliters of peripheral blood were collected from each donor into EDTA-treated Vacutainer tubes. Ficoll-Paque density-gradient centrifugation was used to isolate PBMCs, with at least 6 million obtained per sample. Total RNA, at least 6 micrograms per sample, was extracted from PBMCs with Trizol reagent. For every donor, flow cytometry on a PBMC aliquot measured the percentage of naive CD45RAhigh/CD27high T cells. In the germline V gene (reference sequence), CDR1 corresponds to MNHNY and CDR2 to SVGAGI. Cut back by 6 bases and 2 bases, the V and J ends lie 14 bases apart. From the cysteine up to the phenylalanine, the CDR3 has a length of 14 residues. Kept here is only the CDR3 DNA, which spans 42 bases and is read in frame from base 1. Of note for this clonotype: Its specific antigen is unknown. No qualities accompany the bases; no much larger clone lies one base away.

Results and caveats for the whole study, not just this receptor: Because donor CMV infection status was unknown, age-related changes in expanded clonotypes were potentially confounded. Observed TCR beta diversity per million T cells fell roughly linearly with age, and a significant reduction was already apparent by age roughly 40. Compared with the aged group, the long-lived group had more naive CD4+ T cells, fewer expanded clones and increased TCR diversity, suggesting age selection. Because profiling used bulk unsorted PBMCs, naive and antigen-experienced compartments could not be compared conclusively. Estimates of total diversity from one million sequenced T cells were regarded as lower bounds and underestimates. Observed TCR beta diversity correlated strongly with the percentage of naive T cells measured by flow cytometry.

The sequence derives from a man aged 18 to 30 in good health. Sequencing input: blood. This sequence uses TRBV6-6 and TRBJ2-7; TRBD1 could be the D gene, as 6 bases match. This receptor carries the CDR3 CASRKTGDTYEQYF. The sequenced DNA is TGTGCCAGCAGGAAGACAGGAGACACCTACGAGCAGTACTTC.